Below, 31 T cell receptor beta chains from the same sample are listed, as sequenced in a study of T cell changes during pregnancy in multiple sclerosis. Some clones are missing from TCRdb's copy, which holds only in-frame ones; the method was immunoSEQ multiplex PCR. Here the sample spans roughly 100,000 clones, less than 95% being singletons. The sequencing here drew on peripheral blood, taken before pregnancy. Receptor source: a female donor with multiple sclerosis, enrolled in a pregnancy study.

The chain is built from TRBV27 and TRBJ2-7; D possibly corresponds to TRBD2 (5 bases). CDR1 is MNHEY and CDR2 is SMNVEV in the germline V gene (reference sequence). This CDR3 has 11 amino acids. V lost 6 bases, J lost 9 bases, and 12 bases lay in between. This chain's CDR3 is CASRAGIMQYF. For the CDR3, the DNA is TGTGCCAGCAGAGCCGGGATAATGCAGTACTTC.

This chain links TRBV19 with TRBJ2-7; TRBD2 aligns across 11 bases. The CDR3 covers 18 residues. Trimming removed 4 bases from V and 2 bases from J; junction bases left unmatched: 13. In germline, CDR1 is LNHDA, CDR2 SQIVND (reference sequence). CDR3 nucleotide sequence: TGTGCCAGTAGTACGGTCGGATCTAGCGGGAGGTTCACCTACGAGCAGTACTTC. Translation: CASSTVGSSGRFTYEQYF.

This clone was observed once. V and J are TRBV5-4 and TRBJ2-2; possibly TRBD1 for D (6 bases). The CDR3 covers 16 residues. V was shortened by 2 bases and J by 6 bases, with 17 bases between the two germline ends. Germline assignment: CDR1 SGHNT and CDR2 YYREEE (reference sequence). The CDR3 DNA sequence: TGTGCCAGCAGCTTCGTCGACAGGCGCCGGGCCGGGGAGCTGTTTTTT. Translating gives CASSFVDRRRAGELFF.

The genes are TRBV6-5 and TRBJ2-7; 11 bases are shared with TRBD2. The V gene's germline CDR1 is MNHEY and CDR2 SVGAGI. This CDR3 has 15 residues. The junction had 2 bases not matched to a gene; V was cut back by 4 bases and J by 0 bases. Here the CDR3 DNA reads TGTGCCAGCAGTTCACTAGCGGGAGTCTCCTACGAGCAGTACTTC. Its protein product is CASSSLAGVSYEQYF.

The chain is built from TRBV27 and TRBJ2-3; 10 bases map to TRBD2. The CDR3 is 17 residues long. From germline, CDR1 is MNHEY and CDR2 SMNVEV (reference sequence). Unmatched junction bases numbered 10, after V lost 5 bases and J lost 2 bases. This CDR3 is CASSRDLAGAITDTQYF. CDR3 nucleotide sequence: TGTGCCAGCAGTCGAGATCTAGCGGGGGCCATCACAGATACGCAGTATTTT.

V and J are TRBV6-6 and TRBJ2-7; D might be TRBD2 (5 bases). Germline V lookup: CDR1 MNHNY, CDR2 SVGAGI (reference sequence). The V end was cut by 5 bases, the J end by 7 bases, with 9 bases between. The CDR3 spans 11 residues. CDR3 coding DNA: TGTGCCAGCAGTAGGACTGGGGAGCAGTACTTC. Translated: CASSRTGEQYF.

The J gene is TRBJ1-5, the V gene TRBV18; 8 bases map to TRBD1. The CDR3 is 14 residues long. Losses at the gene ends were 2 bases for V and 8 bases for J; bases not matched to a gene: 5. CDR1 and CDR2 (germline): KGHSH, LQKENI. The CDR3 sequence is CASSPGQGGKPQHF. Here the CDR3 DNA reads TGTGCCAGCTCACCAGGACAGGGAGGAAAGCCCCAGCATTTT.

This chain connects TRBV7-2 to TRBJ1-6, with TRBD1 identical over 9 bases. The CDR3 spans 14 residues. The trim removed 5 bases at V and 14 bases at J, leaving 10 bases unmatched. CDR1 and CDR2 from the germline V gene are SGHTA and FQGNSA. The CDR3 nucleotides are TGTGCCAGCAGCGACCGACAGGGGGTTGAGGCCCTCCACTTT. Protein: CASSDRQGVEALHF.

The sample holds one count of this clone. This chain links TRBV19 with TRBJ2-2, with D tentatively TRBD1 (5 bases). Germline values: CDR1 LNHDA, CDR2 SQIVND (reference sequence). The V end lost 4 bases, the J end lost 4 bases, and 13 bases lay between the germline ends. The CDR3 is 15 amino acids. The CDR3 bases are TGTGCCAGTAGTACAGGGTATGGTATCACCGGGGAGCTGTTTTTT. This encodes CASSTGYGITGELFF.

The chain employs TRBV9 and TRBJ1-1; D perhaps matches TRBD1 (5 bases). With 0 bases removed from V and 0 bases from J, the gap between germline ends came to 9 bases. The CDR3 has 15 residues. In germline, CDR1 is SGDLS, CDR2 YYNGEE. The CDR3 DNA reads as TGTGCCAGCAGCGTAGTATCAGGGCTGAACACTGAAGCTTTCTTT. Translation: CASSVVSGLNTEAFF.

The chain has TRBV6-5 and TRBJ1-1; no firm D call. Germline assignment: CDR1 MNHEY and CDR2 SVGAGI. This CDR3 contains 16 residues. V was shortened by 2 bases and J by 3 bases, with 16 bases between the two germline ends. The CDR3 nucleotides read TGTGCCAGCAGTTACGTTCGCGGCCGCGGGGACACTGAAGCTTTCTTT. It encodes CASSYVRGRGDTEAFF.

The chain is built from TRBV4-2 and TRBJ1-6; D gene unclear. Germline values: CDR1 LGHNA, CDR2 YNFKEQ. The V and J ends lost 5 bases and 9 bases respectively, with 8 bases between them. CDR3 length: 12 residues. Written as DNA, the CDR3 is TGTGCCAGCAGCTCTCAGGCTTCACCCCTCCACTTT. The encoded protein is CASSSQASPLHF.

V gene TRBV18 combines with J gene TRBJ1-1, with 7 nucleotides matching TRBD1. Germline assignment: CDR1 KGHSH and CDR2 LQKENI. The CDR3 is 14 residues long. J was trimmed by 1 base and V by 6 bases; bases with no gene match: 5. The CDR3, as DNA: TGTGCCAGCTCGCCGACAGGGAGGAACACTGAAGCTTTCTTT. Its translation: CASSPTGRNTEAFF.

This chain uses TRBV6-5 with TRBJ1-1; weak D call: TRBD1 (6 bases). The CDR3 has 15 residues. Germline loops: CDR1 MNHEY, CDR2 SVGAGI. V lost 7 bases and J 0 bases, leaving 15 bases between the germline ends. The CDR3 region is CASKKGGRLNTEAFF. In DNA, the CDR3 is TGTGCCAGCAAAAAGGGGGGGCGGTTGAACACTGAAGCTTTCTTT.

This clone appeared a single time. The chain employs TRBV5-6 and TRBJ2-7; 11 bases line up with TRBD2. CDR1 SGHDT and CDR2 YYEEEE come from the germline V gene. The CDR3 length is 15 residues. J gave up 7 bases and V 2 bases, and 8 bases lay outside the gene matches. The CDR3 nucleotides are TGTGCCAGCAGCTTTAGCGGGGGGGCCGTGTGGGAGCAGTACTTC. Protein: CASSFSGGAVWEQYF.

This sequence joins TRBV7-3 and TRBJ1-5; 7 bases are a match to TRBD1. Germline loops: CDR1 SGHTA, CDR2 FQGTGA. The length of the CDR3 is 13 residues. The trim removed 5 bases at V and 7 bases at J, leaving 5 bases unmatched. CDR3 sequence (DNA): TGTGCCAGCAGCGAGGGGGCTCGGCAGCCCCAGCATTTT. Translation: CASSEGARQPQHF.

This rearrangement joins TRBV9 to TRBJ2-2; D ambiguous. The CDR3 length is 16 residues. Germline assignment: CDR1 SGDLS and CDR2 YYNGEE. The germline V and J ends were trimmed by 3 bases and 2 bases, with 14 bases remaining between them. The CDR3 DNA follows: TGTGCCAGCAGCGATCACGGCGGATTAAACACCGGGGAGCTGTTTTTT. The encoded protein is CASSDHGGLNTGELFF.

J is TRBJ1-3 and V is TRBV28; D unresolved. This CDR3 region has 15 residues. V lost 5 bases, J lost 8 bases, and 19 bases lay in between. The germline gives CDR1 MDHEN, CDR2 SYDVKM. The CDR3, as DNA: TGTGCCAGCAGTCCAAGCCATGCGGGTCGGCACACCATATATTTT. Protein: CASSPSHAGRHTIYF.

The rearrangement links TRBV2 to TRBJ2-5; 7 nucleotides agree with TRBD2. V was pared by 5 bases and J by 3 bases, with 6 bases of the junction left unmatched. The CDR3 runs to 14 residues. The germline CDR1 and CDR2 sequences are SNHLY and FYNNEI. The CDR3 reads CASSIPSGKETQYF. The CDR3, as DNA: TGTGCCAGCAGTATCCCTAGCGGTAAAGAGACCCAGTACTTC.

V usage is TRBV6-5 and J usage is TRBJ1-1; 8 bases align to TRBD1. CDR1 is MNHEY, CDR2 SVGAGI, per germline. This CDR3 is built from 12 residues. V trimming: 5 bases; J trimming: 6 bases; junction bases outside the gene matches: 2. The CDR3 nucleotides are TGTGCCAGCAGTATACAGGGGGCTGAAGCTTTCTTT. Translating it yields CASSIQGAEAFF.

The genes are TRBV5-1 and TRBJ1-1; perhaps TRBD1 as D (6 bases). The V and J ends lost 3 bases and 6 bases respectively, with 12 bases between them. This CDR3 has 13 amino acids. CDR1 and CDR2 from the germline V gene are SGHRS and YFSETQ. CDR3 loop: CASSYFGGPEAFF. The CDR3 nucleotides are TGCGCCAGCAGCTACTTCGGGGGGCCTGAAGCTTTCTTT.

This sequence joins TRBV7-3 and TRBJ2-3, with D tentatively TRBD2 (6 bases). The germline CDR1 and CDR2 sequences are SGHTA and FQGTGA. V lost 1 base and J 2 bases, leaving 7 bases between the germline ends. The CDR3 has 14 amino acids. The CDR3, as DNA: TGTGCCAGCAGCTTAAGGGGGGACACAGATACGCAGTATTTT. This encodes CASSLRGDTDTQYF.

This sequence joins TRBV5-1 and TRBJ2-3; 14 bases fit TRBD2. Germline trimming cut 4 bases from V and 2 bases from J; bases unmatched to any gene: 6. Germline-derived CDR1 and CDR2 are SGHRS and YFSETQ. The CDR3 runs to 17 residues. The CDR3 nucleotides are TGCGCCAGCAGCGGGGGACTAGCGGGGGCCCCCACAGATACGCAGTATTTT. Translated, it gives CASSGGLAGAPTDTQYF. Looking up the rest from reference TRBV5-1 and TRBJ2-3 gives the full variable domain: KAGVTQTPRYLIKTRGQQVTLSCSPISGHRSVSWYQQTPGQGLQFLFEYFSETQRNKGNFPGRFSGRQFSNSRSEMNVSTLELGDSALYLCASSGGLAGAPTDTQYFGPGTRLTVL.

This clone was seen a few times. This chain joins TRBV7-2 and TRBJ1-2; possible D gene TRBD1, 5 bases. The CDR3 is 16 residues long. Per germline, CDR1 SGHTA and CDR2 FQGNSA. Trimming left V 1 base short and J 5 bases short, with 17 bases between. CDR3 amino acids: CASSLVVQAGGYGYTF. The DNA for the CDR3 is TGTGCCAGCAGCTTAGTTGTCCAGGCCGGGGGTTATGGCTACACCTTC.

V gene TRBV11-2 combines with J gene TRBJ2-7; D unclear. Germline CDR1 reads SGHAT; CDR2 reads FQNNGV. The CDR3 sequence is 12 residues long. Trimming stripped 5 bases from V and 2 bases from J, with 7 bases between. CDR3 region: CASSTLTYEQYF. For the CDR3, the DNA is TGTGCCAGCAGCACTCTCACCTACGAGCAGTACTTC.

In DNA, the CDR3 is TGTGCCGGGCGACTGGTGGCGGGACCCCTCCACTTT. Its translation is CAGRLVAGPLHF. The chain is built from TRBV6-5 and TRBJ1-6; D remains ambiguous. This CDR3 spans 12 amino acids. Germline CDR1 MNHEY, CDR2 SVGAGI. V was shortened by 11 bases and J by 12 bases, with 17 bases between the two germline ends.

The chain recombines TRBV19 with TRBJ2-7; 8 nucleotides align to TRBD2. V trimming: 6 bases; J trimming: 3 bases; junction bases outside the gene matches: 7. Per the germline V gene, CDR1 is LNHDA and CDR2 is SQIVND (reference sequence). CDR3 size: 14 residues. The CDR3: CASRLSGGNYEQYF. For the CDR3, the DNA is TGTGCCAGTAGACTCTCGGGAGGGAACTACGAGCAGTACTTC.

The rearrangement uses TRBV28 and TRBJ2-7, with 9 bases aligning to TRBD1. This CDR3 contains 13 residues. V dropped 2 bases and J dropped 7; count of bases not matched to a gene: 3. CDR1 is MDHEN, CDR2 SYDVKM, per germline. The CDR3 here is CASSLRQGGEQYF. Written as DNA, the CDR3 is TGTGCCAGCAGTTTACGACAGGGGGGGGAGCAGTACTTC.

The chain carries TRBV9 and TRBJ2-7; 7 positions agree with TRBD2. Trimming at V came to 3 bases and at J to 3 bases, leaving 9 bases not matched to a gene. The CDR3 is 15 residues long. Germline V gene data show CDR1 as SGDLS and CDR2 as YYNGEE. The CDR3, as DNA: TGTGCCAGCAGCGCAAGTCCTAGCGGAATCTACGAGCAGTACTTC. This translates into CASSASPSGIYEQYF.

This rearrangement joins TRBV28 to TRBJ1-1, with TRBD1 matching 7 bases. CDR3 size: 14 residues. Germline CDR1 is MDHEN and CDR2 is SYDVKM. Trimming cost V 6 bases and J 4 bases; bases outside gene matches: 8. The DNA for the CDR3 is TGTGCCAGCAGCCGGGACAGTGCAAGCACTGAAGCTTTCTTT. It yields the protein CASSRDSASTEAFF.

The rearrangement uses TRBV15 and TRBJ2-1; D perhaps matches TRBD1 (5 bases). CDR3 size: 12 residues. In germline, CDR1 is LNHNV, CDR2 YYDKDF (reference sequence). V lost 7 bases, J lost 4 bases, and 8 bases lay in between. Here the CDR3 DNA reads TGTGCCACCACCTCAGGGTACAATGAGCAGTTCTTC. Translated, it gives CATTSGYNEQFF.